Listed below are T cell receptor beta chains from one sample, sequenced in a study of cytomegalovirus exposure and HLA in healthy donors. Some clones are missing from TCRdb's copy, which holds only in-frame ones; the method was immunoSEQ multiplex PCR. The table lists around 130,000 clones, approximately 80% of them singletons. Material for sequencing was PBMCs. Every receptor here comes from a man in his forties in good health and CMV-seronegative. Each CDR3 is given with its conserved first and last residue. A D gene is named only where the DNA matches it firmly. Expanded clones get a size class; other rows say once, few or many, or leave the size out.

- | TRBJ2-2 | - | TRBV7-2 | TGTGCCAGCAGCTTAAATAAGGCGGGGAACACCGGGGAGCTGTTTTTT | CASSLNKAGNTGELFF
- | TRBJ1-5 | - | TRBV19 | TGTGCCAGCAGGGTAGGCGGCAATCAGCCCCAGCATTTT | CASRVGGNQPQHF
TRBD1 | TRBJ2-3 | - | TRBV6-6 | TGTGCCAGCAGTCCCGCAGGGGGCTTAAAAGATACGCAGTATTTT | CASSPAGGLKDTQYF
- | TRBJ2-7 | once | TRBV20-1 | TGCAGTGCTGGCTTGCGGGAGCAGTACTTC | CSAGLREQYF
TRBD2 | TRBJ2-1 | few | TRBV5-4 | TGTGCCAGCAGCTTGGATACGAGGACTAGCGGCAATGAGCAGTTCTTC | CASSLDTRTSGNEQFF
- | TRBJ1-4 | - | TRBV2 | TGTGCCAGCAGCGAAGTGTGGGGGCTTGGCGAAAAACTGTTTTTT | CASSEVWGLGEKLFF
- | TRBJ2-1 | - | TRBV21-1 | TGTGCCAGCAGCATAGGCACCGAGGGTCCCGATGAGCAGTTCTTC | CASSIGTEGPDEQFF
TRBD2 | TRBJ2-7 | - | TRBV7-2 | TGTGCCAGCAGCTTAGAGCTGAGCGGGGCTATAGTATACGAGCAGTACTTC | CASSLELSGAIVYEQYF
- | TRBJ2-2 | - | TRBV27 | TGTGCCAGCAGTTTCGACACCGGGGAGCTGTTTTTT | CASSFDTGELFF
- | TRBJ1-3 | - | TRBV19 | TGTGCCAGTACTACAACAGCCACTGGAAACACCATATATTTT | CASTTTATGNTIYF
TRBD1 | TRBJ1-1 | - | TRBV7-2 | TGTGCCAGCAGCTCCGACAGGGGCCGCACTGAAGCTTTCTTT | CASSSDRGRTEAFF
- | TRBJ2-1 | - | TRBV10-2 | TGCGCCAGCAGTGAGCCGGGGTACAATGAGCAGTTCTTC | CASSEPGYNEQFF
- | TRBJ1-1 | - | TRBV6-5 | TGTGCCAGCAGCCCATTTACGGCACCGGGCACTGAAGCTTTCTTT | CASSPFTAPGTEAFF
TRBD1 | TRBJ2-7 | - | TRBV29-1 | TGCAGCGTGAGCCTTGGCGGACAGGGGGTCTCCGAGCAGTACTTC | CSVSLGGQGVSEQYF
TRBD1 | TRBJ2-7 | once | TRBV7-2 | TGTGCCAGCAGCTTCCCCGGGACAGGTGGTCACGAGCAGTACTTC | CASSFPGTGGHEQYF
TRBD1 | TRBJ1-1 | - | TRBV19 | TGTGCCAGTAACAGGGGGCTTAGCAACACTGAAGCTTTCTTT | CASNRGLSNTEAFF
TRBD1 | TRBJ2-7 | - | TRBV6-6 | TGTGCCAGCAAAGGGACAGCCCTTTCCTACGAGCAGTACTTC | CASKGTALSYEQYF
TRBD2 | TRBJ2-1 | - | TRBV5-4 | TGTGCCAGCAGCTCGGATCTAGCGGCAAACTCTCGGAACGATGAGCAGTTCTTC | CASSSDLAANSRNDEQFF
TRBD2 | TRBJ2-7 | once | TRBV30 | TGTGCCTGGAGTGGCCCTCTCGGTGCGGGAGGCTACGAGCAGTACTTC | CAWSGPLGAGGYEQYF
TRBD2 | TRBJ2-5 | - | TRBV4-1 | TGCGCCAGCAGCCAAGATGAGCGAGGACTAGCCTACCAAGAGACCCAGTACTTC | CASSQDERGLAYQETQYF
- | TRBJ1-1 | - | TRBV7-8 | TGTGCCAGCAGCTTAGCTGGTCTTCCCCCAGGCACTGAAGCTTTCTTT | CASSLAGLPPGTEAFF
- | TRBJ1-1 | - | TRBV5-4 | TGTGCCAGCAGCTTGGCCCAGGGGATTGGCACTGAAGCTTTCTTT | CASSLAQGIGTEAFF
TRBD2 | TRBJ2-1 | - | TRBV2 | TGTGCCAGCAGTGATCTGGTGCTAGCGGGGGGGTACGACAATGAGCAGTTCTTC | CASSDLVLAGGYDNEQFF
TRBD1 | TRBJ1-4 | - | TRBV6-5 | TGTGCCAGCAGTTACCCCCAGGGGGGAAATGAAAAACTGTTTTTT | CASSYPQGGNEKLFF
TRBD2 | TRBJ2-2 | - | TRBV7-9 | TGTTCCAGCAGCTCTCCTCTGAGGGGAGGGGACACCGGGGAGCTGTTTTTT | CSSSSPLRGGDTGELFF
- | TRBJ1-5 | - | TRBV5-6 | TGTGCCAGCAGCTTGGGGACAGTTGATAATCAGCCCCAGCATTTT | CASSLGTVDNQPQHF
TRBD2 | TRBJ2-7 | - | TRBV14 | TGTGCCAGCAGCCAAGGACTAGCGGGAGGGCAAGAGCAGTACTTC | CASSQGLAGGQEQYF
- | TRBJ2-3 | - | TRBV9 | TGTGCCAGCTCCCTTGTGGGGGCCGCAGATACGCAGTATTTT | CASSLVGAADTQYF
TRBD1 | TRBJ1-1 | - | TRBV5-1 | TGCGCCAGCAGCTCGCCGGGACAGACTGAAGCTTTCTTT | CASSSPGQTEAFF
- | TRBJ2-2 | - | TRBV5-1 | TGCGCCAGCAGCTTGGTCGTGGGAGGAGAAACCGGGGAGCTGTTTTTT | CASSLVVGGETGELFF
- | TRBJ2-3 | - | TRBV9 | TGTGCCAGCAGCGCAGGACAGAGCACAGATACGCAGTATTTT | CASSAGQSTDTQYF
- | TRBJ1-1 | - | TRBV14 | TGTGCCAGCAGCCCGGCCGGGGGGAACACTGAAGCTTTCTTT | CASSPAGGNTEAFF
TRBD2 | TRBJ2-1 | - | TRBV7-2 | TGTGCCAGCAGCTTAATCGTTGGTGCTAGCGGGAATGAGCAGTTCTTC | CASSLIVGASGNEQFF
- | TRBJ2-1 | - | TRBV28 | TGTGCCAGCAGTGCTAGTTACAATGAGCAGTTCTTC | CASSASYNEQFF
- | TRBJ2-6 | - | TRBV25-1 | TGTGCCAGCAACCACCCCGGGAGCTCTGGGGCCAACGGCCTGACTTTC | CASNHPGSSGANGLTF
- | TRBJ2-1 | once | TRBV7-6 | TGTGCCAGCAGCTACGCCCCTAGTGACGGTGAGCAGTTCTTC | CASSYAPSDGEQFF
- | TRBJ2-6 | - | TRBV28 | TGTGCCAGCAGTTCCCCTGGGGCCAACGGCCTGACTTTC | CASSSPGANGLTF
- | TRBJ1-1 | - | TRBV7-2 | TGTGCCAGCAGCTTAGGGGGGGGGCGGACTGAAGCTTTCTTT | CASSLGGGRTEAFF
TRBD1 | TRBJ2-2 | - | TRBV5-8 | TGTGCCAGCAGCCCGGGGGACAGGGTAAACACCGGGGAGCTGTTTTTT | CASSPGDRVNTGELFF
TRBD1 | TRBJ1-3 | - | TRBV25-1 | TGTGCAAGTGGGGACAGGGGGCTTGGAAACACCATATATTTT | CASGDRGLGNTIYF
TRBD1 | TRBJ2-1 | - | TRBV7-9 | TGTGCCAGCAGCCTCGGACAGGGGGCGTATAATGAGCAGTTCTTC | CASSLGQGAYNEQFF
TRBD1 | TRBJ2-5 | - | TRBV7-8 | TGTGCCAGCAGCTTAGCATGGGACAGGGGAGAGACCCAGTACTTC | CASSLAWDRGETQYF
TRBD2 | TRBJ2-1 | once | TRBV28 | TGTGCCAGCAGTCTAGCGGGGTACAATGAGCAGTTCTTC | CASSLAGYNEQFF
- | TRBJ1-2 | - | TRBV6-5 | TGTGCCAGCAGCACCCAGACCGGAGCTAACTATGGCTACACCTTC | CASSTQTGANYGYTF
TRBD2 | TRBJ2-1 | - | TRBV10-1 | TGCGCCAGCAGTCCCGGGACTAGCGTTACTGAGCAGTTCTTC | CASSPGTSVTEQFF
TRBD2 | TRBJ2-1 | - | TRBV28 | TGTGCCAGCAGCGGACTAGCGCTCAATGAGCAGTTCTTC | CASSGLALNEQFF
- | TRBJ2-7 | - | TRBV10-3 | TGTGCCACCTCCCAGGGGTCCTACGAGCAGTACTTC | CATSQGSYEQYF